This T cell receptor beta chain was sequenced during a study of PD-1 blockade in classical Hodgkin lymphoma. Exposure to brentuximab vedotin varied, and each patient had relapsed following autologous stem cell transplantation. TCRdb's table, derived via immunoSEQ multiplex PCR, lists solely in-frame clones and lacks some. The table includes approximately 32,000 clones, 75% to 85% detected once. Study-wide points: Newly diagnosed and completely responding patients shared comparable baseline diversity. Newly diagnosed patients were reported to exhibit reduced baseline TCR diversity relative to healthy donors.

This clone was found a few times. What it binds is not known. The CDR3 sequence is 17 residues long. V was trimmed by 4 bases and J by 9 bases, leaving 26 bases between them. Looked up from germline, CDR1 is SGHNT and CDR2 is YYREEE (reference sequence). The receptor was derived from a human donor with classical Hodgkin lymphoma. The rearrangement joins TRBV5-4 to TRBJ2-1, with no clear D. The source material was peripheral blood mononuclear cells (PBMCs), sampled at baseline. DNA of the CDR3: TGTGCCAGCAGCCCGCCCATTGGTCTGTGGGCCTCAGGTGAGCAGTTCTTC. Protein product: CASSPPIGLWASGEQFF. Variable domain in full (rest from reference TRBV5-4 and TRBJ2-1): ETGVTQSPTHLIKTRGQQVTLRCSSQSGHNTVSWYQQALGQGPQFIFQYYREEENGRGNFPPRFSGLQFPNYSSELNVNALELDDSALYLCASSPPIGLWASGEQFFGPGTRLTVL.